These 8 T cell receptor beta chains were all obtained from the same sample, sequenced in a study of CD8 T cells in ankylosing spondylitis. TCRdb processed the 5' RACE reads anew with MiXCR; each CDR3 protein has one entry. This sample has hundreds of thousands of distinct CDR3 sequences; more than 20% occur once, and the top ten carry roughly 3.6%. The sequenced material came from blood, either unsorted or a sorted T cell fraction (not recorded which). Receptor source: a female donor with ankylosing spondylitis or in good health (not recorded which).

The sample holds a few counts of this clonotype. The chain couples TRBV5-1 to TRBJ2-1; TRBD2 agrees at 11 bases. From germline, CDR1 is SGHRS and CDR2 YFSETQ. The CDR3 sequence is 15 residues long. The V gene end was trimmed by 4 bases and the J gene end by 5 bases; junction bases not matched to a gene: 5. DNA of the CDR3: TGCGCCAGCAGCGTGACTAGCGGGACCCACAATGAGCAGTTCTTC. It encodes CASSVTSGTHNEQFF.

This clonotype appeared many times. The CDR3 DNA reads TGTGCCGGCGGAGGGAGGGATACGCAGTATTTT. This codes for CAGGGRDTQYF. The chain recombines TRBV28 with TRBJ2-3; TRBD2 might be the D (6 bases). CDR3 length: 11 residues. The germline V gene encodes CDR1 MDHEN and CDR2 SYDVKM. V dropped 11 bases and J dropped 6 bases, with 12 bases sitting between them.

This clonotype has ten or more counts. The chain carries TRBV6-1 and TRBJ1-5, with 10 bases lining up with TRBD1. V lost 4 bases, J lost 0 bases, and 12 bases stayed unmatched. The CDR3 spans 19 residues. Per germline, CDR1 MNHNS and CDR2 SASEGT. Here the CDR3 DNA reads TGTGCCAGCAGTGCGACAGGGGGCAGGCATCTTAATAGCAATCAGCCCCAGCATTTT. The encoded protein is CASSATGGRHLNSNQPQHF.

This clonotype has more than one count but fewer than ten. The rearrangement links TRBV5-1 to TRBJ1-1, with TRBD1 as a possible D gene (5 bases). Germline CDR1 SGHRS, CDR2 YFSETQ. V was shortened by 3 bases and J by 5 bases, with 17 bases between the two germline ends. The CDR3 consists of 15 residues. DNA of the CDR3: TGCGCCAGCAGCTACGACACAGGAATAGGGACTGAAGCTTTCTTT. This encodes CASSYDTGIGTEAFF.

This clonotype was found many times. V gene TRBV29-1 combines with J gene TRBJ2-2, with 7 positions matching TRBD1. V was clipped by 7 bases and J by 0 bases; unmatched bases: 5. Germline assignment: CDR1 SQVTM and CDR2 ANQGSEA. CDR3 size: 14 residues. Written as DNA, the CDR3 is TGCAGCGCAAGGGACAGCCCGAACACCGGGGAGCTGTTTTTT. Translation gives CSARDSPNTGELFF.

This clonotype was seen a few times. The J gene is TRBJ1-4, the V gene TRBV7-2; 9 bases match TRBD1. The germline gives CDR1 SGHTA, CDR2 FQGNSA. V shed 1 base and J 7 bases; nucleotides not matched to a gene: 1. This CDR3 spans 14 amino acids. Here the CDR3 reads CASSLDRGPEKLFF. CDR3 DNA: TGTGCCAGCAGCTTAGACAGGGGGCCTGAAAAACTGTTTTTT.

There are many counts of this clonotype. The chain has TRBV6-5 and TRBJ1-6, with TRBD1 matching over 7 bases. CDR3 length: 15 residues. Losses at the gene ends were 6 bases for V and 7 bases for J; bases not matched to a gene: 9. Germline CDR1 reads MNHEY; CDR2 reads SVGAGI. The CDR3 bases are TGTGCCAGCAGGGTATCTCAGGGGGGAAATTCACCCCTCCACTTT. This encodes CASRVSQGGNSPLHF.

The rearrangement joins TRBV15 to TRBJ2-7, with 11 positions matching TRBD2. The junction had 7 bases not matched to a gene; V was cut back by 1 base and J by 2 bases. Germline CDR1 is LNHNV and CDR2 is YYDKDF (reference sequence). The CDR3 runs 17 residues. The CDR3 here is CATSRGTSGSGAYEQYF. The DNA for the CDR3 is TGTGCCACCAGCAGAGGAACTAGCGGGAGTGGGGCCTACGAGCAGTACTTC.